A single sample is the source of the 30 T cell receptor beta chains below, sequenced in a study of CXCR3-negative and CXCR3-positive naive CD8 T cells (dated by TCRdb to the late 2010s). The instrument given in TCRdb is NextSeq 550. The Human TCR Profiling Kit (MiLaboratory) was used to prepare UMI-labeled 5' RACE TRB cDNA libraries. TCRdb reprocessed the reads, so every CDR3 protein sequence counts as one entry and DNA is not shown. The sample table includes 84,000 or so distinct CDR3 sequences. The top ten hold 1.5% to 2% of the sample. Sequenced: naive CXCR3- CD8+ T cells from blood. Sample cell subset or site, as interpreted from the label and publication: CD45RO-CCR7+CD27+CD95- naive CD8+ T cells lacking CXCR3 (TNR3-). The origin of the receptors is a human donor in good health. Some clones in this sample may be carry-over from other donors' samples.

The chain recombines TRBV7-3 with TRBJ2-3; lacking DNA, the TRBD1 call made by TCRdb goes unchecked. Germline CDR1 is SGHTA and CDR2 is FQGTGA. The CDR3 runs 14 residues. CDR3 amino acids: CASSLRDVTDTQYF.

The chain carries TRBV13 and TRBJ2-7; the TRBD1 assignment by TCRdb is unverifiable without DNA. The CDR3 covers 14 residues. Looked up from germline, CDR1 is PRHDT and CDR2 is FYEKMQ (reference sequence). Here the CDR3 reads CASSLVDRAHEQYF.

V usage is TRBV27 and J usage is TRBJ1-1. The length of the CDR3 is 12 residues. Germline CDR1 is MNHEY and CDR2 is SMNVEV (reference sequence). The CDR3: CASSFLGTEAFF.

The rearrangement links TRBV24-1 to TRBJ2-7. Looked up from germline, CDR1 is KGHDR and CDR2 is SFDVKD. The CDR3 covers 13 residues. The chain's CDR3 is CATSDLSRDEQYF.

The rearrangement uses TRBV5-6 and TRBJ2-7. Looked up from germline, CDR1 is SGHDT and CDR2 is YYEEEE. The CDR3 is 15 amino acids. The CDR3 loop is CASSLGPANSYEQYF.

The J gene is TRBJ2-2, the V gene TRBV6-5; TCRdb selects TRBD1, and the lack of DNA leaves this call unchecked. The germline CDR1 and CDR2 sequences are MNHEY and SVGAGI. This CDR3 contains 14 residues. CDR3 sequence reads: CASDPGYNTGELFF.

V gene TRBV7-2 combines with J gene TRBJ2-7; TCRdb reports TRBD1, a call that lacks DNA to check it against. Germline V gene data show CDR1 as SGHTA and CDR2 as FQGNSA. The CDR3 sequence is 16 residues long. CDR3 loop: CASSVTPGGSSYEQYF.

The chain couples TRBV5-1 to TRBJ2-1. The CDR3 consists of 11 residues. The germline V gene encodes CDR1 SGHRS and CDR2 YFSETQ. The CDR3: CASSFVDEQFF.

CDR3 residues: CASSVGASLTYEQYF. J is TRBJ2-7 and V is TRBV9. This CDR3 comprises 15 residues. Germline CDR1 reads SGDLS; CDR2 reads YYNGEE.

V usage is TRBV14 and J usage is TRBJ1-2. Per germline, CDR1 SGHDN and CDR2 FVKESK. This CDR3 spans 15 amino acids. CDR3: CASSQGRRSSSGYTF.

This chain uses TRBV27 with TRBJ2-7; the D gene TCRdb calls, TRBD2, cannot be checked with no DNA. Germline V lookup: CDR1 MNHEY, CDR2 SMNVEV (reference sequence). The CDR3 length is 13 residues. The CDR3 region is CASSPASPFEQYF.

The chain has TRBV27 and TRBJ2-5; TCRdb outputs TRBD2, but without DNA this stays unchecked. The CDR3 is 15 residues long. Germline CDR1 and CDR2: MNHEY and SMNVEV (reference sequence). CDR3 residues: CASSFGLAGEETQYF.

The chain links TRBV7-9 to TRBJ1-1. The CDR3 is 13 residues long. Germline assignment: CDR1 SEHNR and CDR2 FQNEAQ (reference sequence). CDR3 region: CASRTDGNTEAFF.

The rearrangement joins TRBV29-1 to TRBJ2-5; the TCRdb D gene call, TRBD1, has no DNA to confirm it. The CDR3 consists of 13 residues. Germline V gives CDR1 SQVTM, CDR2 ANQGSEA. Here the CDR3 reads CSVITGGRETQYF.

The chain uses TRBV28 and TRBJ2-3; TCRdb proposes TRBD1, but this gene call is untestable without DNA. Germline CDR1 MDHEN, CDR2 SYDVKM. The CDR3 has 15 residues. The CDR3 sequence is CASRRDRGGTDTQYF.

Here the CDR3 reads CASSQVLKPGRRQPQHF. The chain recombines TRBV4-1 with TRBJ1-5; TCRdb's assignment of TRBD1 cannot be checked, as there is no DNA. This CDR3 has 17 amino acids. Germline CDR1 reads MGHRA; CDR2 reads YSYEKL.

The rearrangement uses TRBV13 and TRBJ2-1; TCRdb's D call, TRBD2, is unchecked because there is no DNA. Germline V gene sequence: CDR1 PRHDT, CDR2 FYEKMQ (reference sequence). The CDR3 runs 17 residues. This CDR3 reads CASSLGTRLGTYNEQFF.

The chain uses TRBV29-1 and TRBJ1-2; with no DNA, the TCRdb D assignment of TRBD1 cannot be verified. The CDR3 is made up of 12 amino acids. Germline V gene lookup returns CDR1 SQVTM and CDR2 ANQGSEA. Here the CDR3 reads CSVEDRVGGYTF.

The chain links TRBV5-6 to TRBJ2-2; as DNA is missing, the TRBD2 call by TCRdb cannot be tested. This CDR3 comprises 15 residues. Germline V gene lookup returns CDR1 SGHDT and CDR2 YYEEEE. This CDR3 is CASISGGPNTGELFF.

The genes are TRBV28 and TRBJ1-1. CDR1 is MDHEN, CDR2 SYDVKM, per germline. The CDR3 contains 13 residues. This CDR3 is CASFYTDGTEAFF. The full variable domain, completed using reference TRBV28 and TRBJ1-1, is DVKVTQSSRYLVKRTGEKVFLECVQDMDHENMFWYRQDPGLGLRLIYFSYDVKMKEKGDIPEGYSVSREKKERFSLILESASTNQTSMYLCASFYTDGTEAFFGQGTRLTVV.

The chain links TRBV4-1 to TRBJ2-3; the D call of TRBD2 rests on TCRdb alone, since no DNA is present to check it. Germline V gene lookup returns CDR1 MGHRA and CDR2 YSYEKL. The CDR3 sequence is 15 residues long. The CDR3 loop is CASTPLAGPTDAQYF.

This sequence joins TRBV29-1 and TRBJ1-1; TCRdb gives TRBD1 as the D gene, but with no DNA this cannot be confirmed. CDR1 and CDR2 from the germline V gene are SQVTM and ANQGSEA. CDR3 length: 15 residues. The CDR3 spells CSVVMATNRGPEAFF.

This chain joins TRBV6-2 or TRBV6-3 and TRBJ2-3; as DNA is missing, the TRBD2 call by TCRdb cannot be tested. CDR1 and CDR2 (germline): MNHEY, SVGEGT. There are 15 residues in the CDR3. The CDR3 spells CASSTAGASTDTQYF.

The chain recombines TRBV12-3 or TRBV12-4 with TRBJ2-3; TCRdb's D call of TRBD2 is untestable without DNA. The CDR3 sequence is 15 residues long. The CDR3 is CASSTRTSGSYTQYF.

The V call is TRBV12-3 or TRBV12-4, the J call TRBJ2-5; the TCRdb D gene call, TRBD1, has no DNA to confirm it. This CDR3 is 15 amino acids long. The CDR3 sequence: CASRYHRDYQETQYF.

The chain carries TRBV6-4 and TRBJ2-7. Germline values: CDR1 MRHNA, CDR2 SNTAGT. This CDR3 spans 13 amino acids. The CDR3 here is CASSDTGSGEQYF.

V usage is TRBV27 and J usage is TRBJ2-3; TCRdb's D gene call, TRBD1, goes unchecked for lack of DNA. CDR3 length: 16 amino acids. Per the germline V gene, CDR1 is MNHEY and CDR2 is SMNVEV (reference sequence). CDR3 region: CASSLTRDGVTDTQYF.

The chain's CDR3 is CSANPRGSGNIYEQYF. The J gene is TRBJ2-7, the V gene TRBV20-1; TCRdb picks TRBD2, but there is no DNA to check that call. Germline V lookup: CDR1 DFQATT, CDR2 SNEGSKA (reference sequence). The CDR3 has 16 amino acids.

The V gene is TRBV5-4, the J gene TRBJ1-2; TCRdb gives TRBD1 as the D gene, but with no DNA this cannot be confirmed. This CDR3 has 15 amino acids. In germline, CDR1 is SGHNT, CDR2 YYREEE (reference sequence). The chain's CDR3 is CASSEYTGTHYGYTF. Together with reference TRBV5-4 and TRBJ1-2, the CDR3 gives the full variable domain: ETGVTQSPTHLIKTRGQQVTLRCSSQSGHNTVSWYQQALGQGPQFIFQYYREEENGRGNFPPRFSGLQFPNYSSELNVNALELDDSALYLCASSEYTGTHYGYTFGSGTRLTVV.

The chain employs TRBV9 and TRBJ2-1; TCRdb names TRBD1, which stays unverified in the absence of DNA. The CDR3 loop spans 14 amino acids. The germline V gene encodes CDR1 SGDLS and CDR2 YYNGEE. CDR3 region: CASSVSSGGGEQFF.